These T cell receptor beta chains were read from a single sample in a study of T cell repertoires in cytomegalovirus infection. TCRdb re-called the reads through MiXCR, storing one row per CDR3 protein. This sample has hundreds of thousands of distinct CDR3 sequences, with 30% to 35% found just once. Antigen specificity for these receptors is unknown. Material: cultured CD8+ T cells from PBMCs, obtained from culture after CMV antigen stimulation. All receptors come from a human donor in good health (CMV status not recorded). Some clones in this sample may be carry-over from other donors' samples. CDR3s include the opening cysteine and the closing phenylalanine or tryptophan. Fields, in order: clone size, V gene, J gene, D gene, CDR3 protein, CDR3 DNA. The D gene is left open where the match is weak. Clone size is stated in some rows and not others, as once, few, many or a class when expanded.

abundance: NA
v_gene: TRBV2
j_gene: TRBJ2-2
d_gene: NA
CDR3aa: CASGDLYRELFF
CDR3nt: TGTGCCAGCGGGGACTTGTACCGGGAGCTGTTTTTT

abundance: few
v_gene: TRBV7-9
j_gene: TRBJ1-1
d_gene: TRBD1
CDR3aa: CASSKGQGFPEAFF
CDR3nt: TGTGCCAGCAGCAAGGGACAGGGGTTCCCTGAAGCTTTCTTT

abundance: NA
v_gene: TRBV14
j_gene: TRBJ1-2
d_gene: NA
CDR3aa: CASSQDSWQDGYTF
CDR3nt: TGTGCCAGCAGCCAGGACAGCTGGCAGGATGGCTACACCTTC

abundance: few
v_gene: TRBV7-2
j_gene: TRBJ2-2
d_gene: NA
CDR3aa: CASSLWDLDTGELFF
CDR3nt: TGTGCCAGCAGCTTATGGGACCTTGACACCGGGGAGCTGTTTTTT

abundance: many
v_gene: TRBV6-5
j_gene: TRBJ2-2
d_gene: NA
CDR3aa: CASSYSRGNTGELFF
CDR3nt: TGTGCCAGCAGTTACTCGCGAGGGAACACCGGGGAGCTGTTTTTT

abundance: NA
v_gene: TRBV7-6
j_gene: TRBJ2-1
d_gene: TRBD2
CDR3aa: CASSSGLAGGSEQFF
CDR3nt: TGTGCCAGCAGCTCAGGACTAGCGGGGGGGAGTGAGCAGTTCTTC

abundance: few
v_gene: TRBV19
j_gene: TRBJ1-1
d_gene: TRBD1
CDR3aa: CASSPQGTGGWNTEAFF
CDR3nt: TGTGCCAGTAGTCCTCAAGGGACAGGGGGATGGAACACTGAAGCTTTCTTT

abundance: NA
v_gene: TRBV7-2
j_gene: TRBJ2-3
d_gene: NA
CDR3aa: CASSLEEDPDTDTQYF
CDR3nt: TGTGCCAGCAGCTTAGAGGAGGACCCCGACACAGATACGCAGTATTTT

abundance: few
v_gene: TRBV7-6
j_gene: TRBJ2-7
d_gene: TRBD1
CDR3aa: CASSPHLGQGSTYEQYF
CDR3nt: TGTGCCAGCAGCCCCCACCTAGGACAGGGTAGTACCTACGAGCAGTACTTC

abundance: few
v_gene: TRBV7-6
j_gene: TRBJ1-2
d_gene: NA
CDR3aa: CASSLGIGYTF
CDR3nt: TGTGCCAGCAGCTTGGGGATAGGCTACACCTTC

abundance: many
v_gene: TRBV7-8
j_gene: TRBJ2-1
d_gene: NA
CDR3aa: CASSFRYYNEQFF
CDR3nt: TGTGCCAGCAGCTTTAGGTACTACAATGAGCAGTTCTTC

abundance: NA
v_gene: TRBV27
j_gene: TRBJ2-2
d_gene: NA
CDR3aa: CASSFVGGTGELFF
CDR3nt: TGTGCCAGCAGTTTCGTCGGGGGCACCGGGGAGCTGTTTTTT

abundance: few
v_gene: TRBV10-3
j_gene: TRBJ2-2
d_gene: NA
CDR3aa: CAISSTEYGGELFF
CDR3nt: TGTGCCATCAGTTCGACCGAGTACGGCGGGGAGCTGTTTTTT

abundance: NA
v_gene: TRBV27
j_gene: TRBJ2-3
d_gene: NA
CDR3aa: CASSLEAGDADTQYF
CDR3nt: TGTGCCAGCAGTTTAGAAGCGGGCGACGCAGATACGCAGTATTTT

abundance: NA
v_gene: TRBV7-6
j_gene: TRBJ2-7
d_gene: NA
CDR3aa: CASSLTRIHEQYF
CDR3nt: TGTGCCAGCAGCTTGACTAGAATCCACGAGCAGTACTTC

abundance: many
v_gene: TRBV5-4
j_gene: TRBJ1-1
d_gene: NA
CDR3aa: CASSEERENENTEAFF
CDR3nt: TGTGCCAGCAGCGAGGAGAGGGAAAACGAGAACACTGAAGCTTTCTTT

abundance: NA
v_gene: TRBV7-6
j_gene: TRBJ1-1
d_gene: NA
CDR3aa: CASSLGESTAAEAFF
CDR3nt: TGTGCCAGCAGCTTAGGGGAGTCTACGGCGGCTGAAGCTTTCTTT

abundance: few
v_gene: TRBV29-1
j_gene: TRBJ1-5
d_gene: NA
CDR3aa: CSVVGDGGGNQPQHF
CDR3nt: TGCAGCGTTGTTGGGGACGGGGGCGGCAATCAGCCCCAGCATTTT

abundance: few
v_gene: TRBV27
j_gene: TRBJ1-4
d_gene: TRBD1
CDR3aa: CASSTGQGSVGYNEKLFF
CDR3nt: TGTGCCAGCAGTACGGGACAGGGGAGCGTCGGTTATAATGAAAAACTGTTTTTT

abundance: many
v_gene: TRBV7-6
j_gene: TRBJ2-1
d_gene: NA
CDR3aa: CASSRTYNEQFF
CDR3nt: TGTGCCAGCAGCCGCACTTACAATGAGCAGTTCTTC

abundance: few
v_gene: TRBV28
j_gene: TRBJ2-7
d_gene: TRBD2
CDR3aa: CASSLRLAGYEQYF
CDR3nt: TGTGCCAGCAGTTTAAGACTAGCGGGATACGAGCAGTACTTC

abundance: NA
v_gene: TRBV7-9
j_gene: TRBJ1-2
d_gene: NA
CDR3aa: CASSGEGAPYGYTF
CDR3nt: TGTGCCAGCAGCGGAGAAGGGGCTCCCTATGGCTACACCTTC

abundance: many
v_gene: TRBV19
j_gene: TRBJ1-1
d_gene: TRBD1
CDR3aa: CASSLGTGVNTEAFF
CDR3nt: TGTGCCAGTAGTCTAGGTACAGGGGTGAACACTGAAGCTTTCTTT

abundance: few
v_gene: TRBV7-6
j_gene: TRBJ2-1
d_gene: TRBD2
CDR3aa: CASSFRLAGTNEQFF
CDR3nt: TGTGCCAGCAGTTTTAGACTAGCGGGGACGAATGAGCAGTTCTTC

abundance: NA
v_gene: TRBV29-1
j_gene: TRBJ2-1
d_gene: TRBD1
CDR3aa: CSVEGQSLLGQFF
CDR3nt: TGCAGCGTTGAGGGACAGTCATTGCTGGGGCAGTTCTTC

abundance: many
v_gene: TRBV7-9
j_gene: TRBJ1-5
d_gene: NA
CDR3aa: CASSSPGFSNQPQHF
CDR3nt: TGTGCCAGCTCTAGCCCTGGTTTTAGCAATCAGCCCCAGCATTTT

abundance: NA
v_gene: TRBV12-3/TRBV12-4
j_gene: TRBJ2-1
d_gene: NA
CDR3aa: CASSLRYLDNEQFF
CDR3nt: TGTGCCAGCAGTTTAAGGTATCTAGACAATGAGCAGTTCTTC

abundance: NA
v_gene: TRBV6-1
j_gene: TRBJ1-3
d_gene: NA
CDR3aa: CASNEGTDSGNTIYF
CDR3nt: TGTGCCAGCAACGAGGGAACAGACTCTGGAAACACCATATATTTT

abundance: NA
v_gene: TRBV4-1
j_gene: TRBJ2-3
d_gene: TRBD2
CDR3aa: CASSHPTSGATGTQYF
CDR3nt: TGCGCCAGCAGCCACCCGACTAGCGGGGCCACGGGTACGCAGTATTTT

abundance: NA
v_gene: TRBV7-9
j_gene: TRBJ1-2
d_gene: NA
CDR3aa: CASSQQVPNYGYTF
CDR3nt: TGTGCCAGCAGCCAACAGGTTCCCAACTATGGCTACACCTTC

abundance: NA
v_gene: TRBV9
j_gene: TRBJ2-1
d_gene: TRBD2
CDR3aa: CASASLAGGPSYNEQFF
CDR3nt: TGTGCCAGCGCAAGTCTAGCGGGGGGGCCTTCCTACAATGAGCAGTTCTTC

abundance: few
v_gene: TRBV9
j_gene: TRBJ1-2
d_gene: NA
CDR3aa: CASSGVRGPGEGYTF
CDR3nt: TGTGCCAGCAGCGGAGTGAGGGGACCCGGAGAAGGCTACACCTTC

abundance: many
v_gene: TRBV7-2
j_gene: TRBJ1-4
d_gene: NA
CDR3aa: CASSPGRASEKLFF
CDR3nt: TGTGCCAGCAGCCCGGGACGAGCAAGTGAAAAACTGTTTTTT

abundance: NA
v_gene: TRBV27
j_gene: TRBJ1-2
d_gene: NA
CDR3aa: CASSFPQGSGYTF
CDR3nt: TGTGCCAGCAGTTTCCCCCAGGGGAGTGGCTACACCTTC

abundance: few
v_gene: TRBV6-2/TRBV6-3
j_gene: TRBJ1-1
d_gene: TRBD1
CDR3aa: CASNESPLTGLNTEAFF
CDR3nt: TGTGCCAGCAACGAATCCCCCTTGACAGGGCTGAACACTGAAGCTTTCTTT

abundance: NA
v_gene: TRBV10-3
j_gene: TRBJ2-7
d_gene: NA
CDR3aa: CAISRDGSYEQYF
CDR3nt: TGTGCCATCAGTAGGGACGGATCCTACGAGCAGTACTTC

abundance: NA
v_gene: TRBV4-1
j_gene: TRBJ1-1
d_gene: NA
CDR3aa: CASSQATVGNTEAFF
CDR3nt: TGCGCCAGCAGCCAAGCCACGGTGGGAAACACTGAAGCTTTCTTT

abundance: few
v_gene: TRBV6-6
j_gene: TRBJ2-3
d_gene: NA
CDR3aa: CASSFLRTQEDTQYF
CDR3nt: TGTGCCAGCAGTTTCTTACGAACACAAGAAGATACGCAGTATTTT

abundance: NA
v_gene: TRBV11-1
j_gene: TRBJ2-5
d_gene: NA
CDR3aa: CASSLGRGAWETQYF
CDR3nt: TGTGCCAGCAGCTTAGGGAGGGGGGCCTGGGAGACCCAGTACTTC

abundance: NA
v_gene: TRBV4-1
j_gene: TRBJ1-1
d_gene: NA
CDR3aa: CASSQGDGGLINEAFF
CDR3nt: TGCGCCAGCAGCCAAGGGGATGGGGGGCTCATCAATGAAGCTTTCTTT

abundance: NA
v_gene: TRBV7-9
j_gene: TRBJ2-5
d_gene: NA
CDR3aa: CASSPTIGHLQETQYF
CDR3nt: TGTGCCAGCAGCCCGACAATAGGACATCTCCAAGAGACCCAGTACTTC

abundance: NA
v_gene: TRBV10-3
j_gene: TRBJ2-7
d_gene: NA
CDR3aa: CAIRTRDSHSYEQYF
CDR3nt: TGTGCCATCAGAACCCGGGACTCGCATTCCTACGAGCAGTACTTC

abundance: NA
v_gene: TRBV27
j_gene: TRBJ2-1
d_gene: NA
CDR3aa: CASWGRGNEQFF
CDR3nt: TGTGCCAGCTGGGGTAGGGGCAATGAGCAGTTCTTC